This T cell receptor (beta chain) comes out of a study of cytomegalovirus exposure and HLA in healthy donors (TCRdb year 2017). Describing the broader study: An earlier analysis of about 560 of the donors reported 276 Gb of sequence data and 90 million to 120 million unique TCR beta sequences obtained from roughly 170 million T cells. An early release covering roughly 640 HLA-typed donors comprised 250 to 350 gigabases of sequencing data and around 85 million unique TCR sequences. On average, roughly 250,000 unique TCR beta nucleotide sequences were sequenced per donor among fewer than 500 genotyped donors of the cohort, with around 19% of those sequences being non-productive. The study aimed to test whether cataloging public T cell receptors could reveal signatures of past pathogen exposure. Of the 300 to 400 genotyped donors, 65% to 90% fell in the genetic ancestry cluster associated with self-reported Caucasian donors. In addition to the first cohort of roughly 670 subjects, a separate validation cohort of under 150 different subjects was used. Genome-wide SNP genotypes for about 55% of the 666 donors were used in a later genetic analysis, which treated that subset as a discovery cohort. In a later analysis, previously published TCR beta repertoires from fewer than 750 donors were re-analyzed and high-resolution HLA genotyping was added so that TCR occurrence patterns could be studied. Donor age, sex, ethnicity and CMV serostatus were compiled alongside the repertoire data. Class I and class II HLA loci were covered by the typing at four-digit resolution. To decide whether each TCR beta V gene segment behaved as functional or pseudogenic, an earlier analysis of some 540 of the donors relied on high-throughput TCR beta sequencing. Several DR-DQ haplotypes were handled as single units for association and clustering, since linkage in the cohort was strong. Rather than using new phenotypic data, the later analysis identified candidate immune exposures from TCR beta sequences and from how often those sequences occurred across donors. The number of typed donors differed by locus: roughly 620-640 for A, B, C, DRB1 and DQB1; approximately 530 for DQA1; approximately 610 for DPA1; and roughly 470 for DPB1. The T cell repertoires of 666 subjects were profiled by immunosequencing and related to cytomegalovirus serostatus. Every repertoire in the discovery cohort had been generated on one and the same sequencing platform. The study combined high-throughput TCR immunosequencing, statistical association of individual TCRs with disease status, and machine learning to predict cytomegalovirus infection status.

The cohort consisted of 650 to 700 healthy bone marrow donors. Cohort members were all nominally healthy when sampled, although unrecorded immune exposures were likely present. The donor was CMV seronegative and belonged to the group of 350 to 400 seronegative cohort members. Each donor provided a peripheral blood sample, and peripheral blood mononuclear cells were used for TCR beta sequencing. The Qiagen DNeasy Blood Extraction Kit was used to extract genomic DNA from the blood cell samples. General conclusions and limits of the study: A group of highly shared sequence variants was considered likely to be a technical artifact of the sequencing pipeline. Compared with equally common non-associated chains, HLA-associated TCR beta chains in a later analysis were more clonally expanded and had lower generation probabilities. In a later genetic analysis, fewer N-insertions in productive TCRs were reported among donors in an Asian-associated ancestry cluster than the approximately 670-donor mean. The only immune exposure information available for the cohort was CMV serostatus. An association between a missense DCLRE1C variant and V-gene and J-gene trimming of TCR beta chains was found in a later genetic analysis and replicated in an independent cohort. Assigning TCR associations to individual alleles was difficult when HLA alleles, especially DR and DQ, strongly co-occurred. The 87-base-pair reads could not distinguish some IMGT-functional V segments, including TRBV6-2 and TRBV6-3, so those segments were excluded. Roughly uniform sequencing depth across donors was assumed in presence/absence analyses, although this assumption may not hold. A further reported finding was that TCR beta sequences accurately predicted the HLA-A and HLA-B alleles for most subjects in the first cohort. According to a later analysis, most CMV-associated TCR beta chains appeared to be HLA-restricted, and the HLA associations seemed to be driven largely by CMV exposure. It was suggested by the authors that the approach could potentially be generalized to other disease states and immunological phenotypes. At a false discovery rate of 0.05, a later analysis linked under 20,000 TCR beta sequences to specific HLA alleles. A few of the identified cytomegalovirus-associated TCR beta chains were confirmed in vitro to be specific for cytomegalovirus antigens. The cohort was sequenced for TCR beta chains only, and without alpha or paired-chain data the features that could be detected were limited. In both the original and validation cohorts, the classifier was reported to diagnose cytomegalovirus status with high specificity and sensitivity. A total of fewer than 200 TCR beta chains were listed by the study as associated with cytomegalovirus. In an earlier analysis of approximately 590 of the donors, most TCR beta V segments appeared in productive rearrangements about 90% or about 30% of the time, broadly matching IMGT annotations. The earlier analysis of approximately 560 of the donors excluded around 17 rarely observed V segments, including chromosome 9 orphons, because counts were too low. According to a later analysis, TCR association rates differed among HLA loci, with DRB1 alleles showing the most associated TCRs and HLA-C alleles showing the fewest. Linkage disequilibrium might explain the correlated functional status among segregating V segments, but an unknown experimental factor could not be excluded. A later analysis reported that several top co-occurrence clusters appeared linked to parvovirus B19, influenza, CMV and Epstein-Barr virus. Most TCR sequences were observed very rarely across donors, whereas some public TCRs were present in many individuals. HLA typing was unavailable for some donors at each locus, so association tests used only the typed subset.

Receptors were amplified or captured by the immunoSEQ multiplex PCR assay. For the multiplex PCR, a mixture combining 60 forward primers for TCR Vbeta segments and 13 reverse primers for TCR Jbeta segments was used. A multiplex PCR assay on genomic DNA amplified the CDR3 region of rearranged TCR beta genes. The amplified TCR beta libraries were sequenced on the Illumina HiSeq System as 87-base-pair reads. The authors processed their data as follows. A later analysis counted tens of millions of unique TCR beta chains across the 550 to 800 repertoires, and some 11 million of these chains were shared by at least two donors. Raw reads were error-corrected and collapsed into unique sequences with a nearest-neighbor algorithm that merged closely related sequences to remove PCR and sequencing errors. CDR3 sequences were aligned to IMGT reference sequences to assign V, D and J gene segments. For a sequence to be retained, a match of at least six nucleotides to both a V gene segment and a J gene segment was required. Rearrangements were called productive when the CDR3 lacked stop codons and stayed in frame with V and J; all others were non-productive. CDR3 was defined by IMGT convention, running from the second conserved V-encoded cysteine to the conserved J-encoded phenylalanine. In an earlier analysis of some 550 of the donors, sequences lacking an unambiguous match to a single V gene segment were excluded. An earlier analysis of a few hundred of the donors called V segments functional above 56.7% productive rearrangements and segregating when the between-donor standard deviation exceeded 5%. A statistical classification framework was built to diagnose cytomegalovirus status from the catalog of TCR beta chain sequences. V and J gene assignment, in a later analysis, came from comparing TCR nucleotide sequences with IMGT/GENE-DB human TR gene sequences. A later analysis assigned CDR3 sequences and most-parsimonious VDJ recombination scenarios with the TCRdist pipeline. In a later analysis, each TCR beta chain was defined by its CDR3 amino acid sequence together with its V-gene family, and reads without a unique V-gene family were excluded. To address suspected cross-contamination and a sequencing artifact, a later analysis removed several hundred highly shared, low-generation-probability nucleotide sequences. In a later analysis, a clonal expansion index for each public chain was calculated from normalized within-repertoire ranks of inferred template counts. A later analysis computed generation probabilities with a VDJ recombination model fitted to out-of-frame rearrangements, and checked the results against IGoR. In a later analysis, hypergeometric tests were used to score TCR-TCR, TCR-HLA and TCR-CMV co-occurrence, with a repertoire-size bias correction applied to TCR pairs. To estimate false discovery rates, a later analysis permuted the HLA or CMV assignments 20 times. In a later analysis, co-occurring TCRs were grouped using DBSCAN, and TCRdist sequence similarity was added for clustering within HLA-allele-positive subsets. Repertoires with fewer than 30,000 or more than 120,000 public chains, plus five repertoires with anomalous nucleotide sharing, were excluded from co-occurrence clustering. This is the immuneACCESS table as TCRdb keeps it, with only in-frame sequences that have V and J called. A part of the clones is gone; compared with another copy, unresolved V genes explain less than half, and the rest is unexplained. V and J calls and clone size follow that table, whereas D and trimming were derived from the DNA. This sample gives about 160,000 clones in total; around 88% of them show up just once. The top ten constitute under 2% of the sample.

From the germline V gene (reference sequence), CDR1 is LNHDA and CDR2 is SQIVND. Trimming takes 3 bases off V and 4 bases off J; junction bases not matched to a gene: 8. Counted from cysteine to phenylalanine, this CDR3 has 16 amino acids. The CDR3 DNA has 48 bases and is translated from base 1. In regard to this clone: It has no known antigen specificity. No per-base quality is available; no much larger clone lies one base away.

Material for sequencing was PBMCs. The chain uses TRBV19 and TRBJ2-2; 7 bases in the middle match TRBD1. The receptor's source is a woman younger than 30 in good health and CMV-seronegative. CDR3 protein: CASSITNHRGTGELFF. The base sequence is TGTGCCAGTAGTATTACTAATCACAGGGGCACCGGGGAGCTGTTTTTT. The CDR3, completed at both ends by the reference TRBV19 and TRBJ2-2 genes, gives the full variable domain DGGITQSPKYLFRKEGQNVTLSCEQNLNHDAMYWYRQDPGQGLRLIYYSQIVNDFQKGDIAEGYSVSREKKESFPLTVTSAQKNPTAFYLCASSITNHRGTGELFFGEGSRLTVL.